This T cell receptor (beta chain) was identified during a study of shared clonotypes between healthy human individuals. Germline V gene data show CDR1 as LGHNA and CDR2 as YNFKEQ. The ends were cut back, 7 bases at V and 0 bases at J, with 19 bases in the middle. CDR3 size: 18 residues. Each donor was a Caucasian adult residing in Nashville, Tennessee. As originally analysed: Filtering of immunoSEQ junctional sequences could not match full-length read filtering. Profiling relied on immunoSEQ multiplex PCR, and the TCRdb table lists in-frame clones only, not all of them. Clone size and V and J calls were adopted from that table, with D and trimming inferred from the DNA. Among around 700,000 clones listed, over 65% were seen once.

Sequenced sample: memory CD4+ T cells sorted from blood. Regarding subset: CD45RA-negative fraction. This sequence joins TRBV4-2 and TRBJ2-6, with D possibly matching TRBD1 (6 bases). The sequence was obtained from a woman aged 25 to 39 in good health. The CDR3 loop is CASTDRRGELSGANVLTF. The CDR3 DNA reads as TGTGCCAGCACTGACAGGCGAGGAGAGCTCTCTGGGGCCAACGTCCTGACTTTC.